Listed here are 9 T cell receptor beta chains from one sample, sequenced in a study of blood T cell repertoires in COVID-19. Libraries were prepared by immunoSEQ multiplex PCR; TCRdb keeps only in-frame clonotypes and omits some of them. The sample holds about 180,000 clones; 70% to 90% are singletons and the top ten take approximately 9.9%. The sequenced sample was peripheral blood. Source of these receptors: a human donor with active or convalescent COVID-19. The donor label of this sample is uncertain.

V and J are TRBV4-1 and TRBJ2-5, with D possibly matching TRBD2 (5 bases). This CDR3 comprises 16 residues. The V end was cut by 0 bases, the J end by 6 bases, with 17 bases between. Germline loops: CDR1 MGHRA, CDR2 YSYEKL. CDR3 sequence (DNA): TGCGCCAGCAGCCAAGATCGAGCCGGGATCGGGCAGACCCAGTACTTC. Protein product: CASSQDRAGIGQTQYF.

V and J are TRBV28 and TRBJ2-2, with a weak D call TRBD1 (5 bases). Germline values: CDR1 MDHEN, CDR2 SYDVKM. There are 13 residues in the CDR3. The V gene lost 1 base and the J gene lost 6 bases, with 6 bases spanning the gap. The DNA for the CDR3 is TGTGCCAGCAGTTTATCAGGGCCCGGGGAGCTGTTTTTT. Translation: CASSLSGPGELFF.

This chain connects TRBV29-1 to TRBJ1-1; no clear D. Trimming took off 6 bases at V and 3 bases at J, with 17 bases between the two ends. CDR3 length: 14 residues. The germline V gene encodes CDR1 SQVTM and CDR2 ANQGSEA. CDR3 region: CSVGSFLKDTEAFF. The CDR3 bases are TGCAGCGTCGGGAGTTTTCTGAAGGACACTGAAGCTTTCTTT.

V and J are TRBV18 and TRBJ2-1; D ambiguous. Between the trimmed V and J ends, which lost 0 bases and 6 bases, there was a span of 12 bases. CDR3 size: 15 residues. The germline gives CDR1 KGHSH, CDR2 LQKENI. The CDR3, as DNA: TGTGCCAGCTCACCACCCCTAACCCTGCTCAATGAGCAGTTCTTC. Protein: CASSPPLTLLNEQFF.

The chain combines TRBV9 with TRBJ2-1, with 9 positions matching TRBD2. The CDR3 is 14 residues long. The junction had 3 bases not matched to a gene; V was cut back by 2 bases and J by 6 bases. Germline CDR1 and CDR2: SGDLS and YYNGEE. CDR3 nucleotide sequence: TGTGCCAGCAGCGTTGCTAGCGGGATCAATGAGCAGTTCTTC. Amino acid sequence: CASSVASGINEQFF.

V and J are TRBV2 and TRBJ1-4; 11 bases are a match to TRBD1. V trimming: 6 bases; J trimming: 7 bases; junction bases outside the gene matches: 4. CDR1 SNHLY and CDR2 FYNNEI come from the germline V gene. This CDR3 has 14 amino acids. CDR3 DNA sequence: TGTGCCAGCAGAGGACAGGGGGCGTTTGAAAAACTGTTTTTT. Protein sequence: CASRGQGAFEKLFF.

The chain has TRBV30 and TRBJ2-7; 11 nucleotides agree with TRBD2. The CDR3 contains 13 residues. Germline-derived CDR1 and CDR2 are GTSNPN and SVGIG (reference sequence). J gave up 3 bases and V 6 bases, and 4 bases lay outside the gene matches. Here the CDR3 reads CACDLAGGYEQYF. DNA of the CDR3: TGTGCCTGTGATCTAGCGGGAGGCTACGAGCAGTACTTC. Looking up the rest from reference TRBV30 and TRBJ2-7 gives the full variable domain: SQTIHQWPATLVQPVGSPLSLECTVEGTSNPNLYWYRQAAGRGLQLLFYSVGIGQISSEVPQNLSASRPQDRQFILSSKKLLLSDSGFYLCACDLAGGYEQYFGPGTRLTVT.

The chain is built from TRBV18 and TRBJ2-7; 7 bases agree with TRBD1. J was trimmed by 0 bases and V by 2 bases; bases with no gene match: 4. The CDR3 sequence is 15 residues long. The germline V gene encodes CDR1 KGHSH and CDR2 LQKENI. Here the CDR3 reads CASSPGQASSYEQYF. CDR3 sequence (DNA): TGTGCCAGCTCACCAGGACAGGCCAGCTCCTACGAGCAGTACTTC.

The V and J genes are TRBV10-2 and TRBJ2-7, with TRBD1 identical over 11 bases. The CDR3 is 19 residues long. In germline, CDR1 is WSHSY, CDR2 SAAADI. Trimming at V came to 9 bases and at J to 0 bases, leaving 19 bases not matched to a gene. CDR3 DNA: TGCGCCAGACCTAAAGTCCCGGGACAGGGGGGTCGACGCTCCTACGAGCAGTACTTC. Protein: CARPKVPGQGGRRSYEQYF.